This TCR beta chain was retrieved from a study of blood T cells in healthy people across ages. V lost 7 bases, J lost 9 bases, and 8 bases stayed unmatched. Germline-derived CDR1 and CDR2 are MNHEY and SVGAGI. The CDR3 has 13 amino acids. Findings and caveats of the study: Estimated diversity that came from one million T cells was considered an underestimate.

A minimum of 6 micrograms of total RNA was extracted per sample. The authors ran a second PCR of about 7 to 11 cycles using a sample-barcoded 5' primer and a J-beta primer mix. Each of the samples gave a minimum of 2.5 million paired-end reads that contained CDR3. TCRdb ran MiXCR on the 5' RACE reads and lists one entry per CDR3 protein. Among about 1.4 million distinct CDR3 sequences listed, 59% were seen once. Points on this clonotype: Its target is unknown.

The chain employs TRBV6-5 and TRBJ2-1; TRBD2 aligns across 8 bases. The sequencing sample was made of blood. The TCR was taken from a man younger than 35 in good health. The CDR3 coding sequence is TGTGCCAGCAAAATGGGACTAGTCAGTGAGCAGTTCTTC. Translating gives CASKMGLVSEQFF.